This T cell receptor beta chain was captured in a study of control samples from healthy donors and cancer patients. Germline CDR1 and CDR2: ENHRY and SYGVKD. Trimming shortened V by 4 bases and J by 7 bases, and 17 bases separated the two germline ends. This CDR3 has 14 amino acids. This clone was recorded a few times. Data came from immunoSEQ multiplex PCR; TCRdb stores just in-frame clones and leaves some out. This sample yields around 130,000 clones, of which roughly nine tenths are seen a single time; approximately 39% belongs to the top ten. The sample comprised blood. The source is a man aged 45-60 years in good health. The chain joins TRBV10-3 to TRBJ2-7, with D possibly TRBD2 on 5 matching bases. CDR3 DNA sequence: TGTGCCATCAGTGGGCGCCGAGGGAACGAGGAGCAGTACTTC. This gives the protein CAISGRRGNEEQYF.